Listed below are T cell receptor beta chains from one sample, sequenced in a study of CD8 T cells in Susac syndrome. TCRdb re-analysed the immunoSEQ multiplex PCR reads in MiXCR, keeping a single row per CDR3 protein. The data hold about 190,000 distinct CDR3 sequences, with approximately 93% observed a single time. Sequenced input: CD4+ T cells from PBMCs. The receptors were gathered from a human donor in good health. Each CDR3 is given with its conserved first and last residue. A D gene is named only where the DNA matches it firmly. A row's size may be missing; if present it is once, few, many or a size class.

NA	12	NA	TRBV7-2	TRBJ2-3	CASSLFSDTQYF	TGTGCCAGCAGCTTATTCTCAGATACGCAGTATTTT
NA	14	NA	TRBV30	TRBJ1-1	CAWSGTARSTEAFF	TGTGCCTGGAGTGGGACAGCGAGGAGCACTGAAGCTTTCTTT
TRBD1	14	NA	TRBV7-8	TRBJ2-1	CASSPGQGRDEQFF	TGTGCCAGCAGCCCTGGACAGGGGAGGGATGAGCAGTTCTTC
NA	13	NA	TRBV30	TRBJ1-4	CALKSTPGEKLFF	TGTGCCCTTAAGAGTACTCCGGGGGAAAAACTGTTTTTT
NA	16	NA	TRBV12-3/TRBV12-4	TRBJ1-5	CASSLGGGLSNQPQHF	TGTGCCAGCAGTTTAGGCGGGGGTCTGAGCAATCAGCCCCAGCATTTT
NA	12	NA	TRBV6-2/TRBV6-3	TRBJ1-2	CASSKAHPGYTF	TGTGCCAGCAGTAAGGCCCATCCTGGCTACACCTTC
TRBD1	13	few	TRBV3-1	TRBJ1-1	CASSRTGNTEAFF	TGTGCCAGCAGCCGGACAGGGAACACTGAAGCTTTCTTT
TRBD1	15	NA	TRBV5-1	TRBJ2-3	CASSLGQGPTDTQYF	TGCGCCAGCAGCCTCGGACAGGGGCCCACAGATACGCAGTATTTT
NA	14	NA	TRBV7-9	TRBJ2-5	CASTEPRGQETQYF	TGTGCCAGCACTGAACCAAGGGGCCAAGAGACCCAGTACTTC
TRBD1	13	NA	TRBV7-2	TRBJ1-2	CASSPRTGNGYTF	TGTGCCAGCAGTCCCCGGACAGGGAATGGCTACACCTTC
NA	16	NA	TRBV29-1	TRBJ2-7	CSVEKGNTQGSYEQYF	TGCAGCGTTGAAAAAGGGAACACCCAGGGCTCCTACGAGCAGTACTTC
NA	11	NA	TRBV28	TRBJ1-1	CATRATTEAFF	TGTGCCACGCGGGCCACAACTGAAGCTTTCTTT
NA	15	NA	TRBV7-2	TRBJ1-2	CASSIPGARGYGYTF	TGTGCCAGCAGCATCCCGGGGGCGAGAGGATATGGCTACACCTTC
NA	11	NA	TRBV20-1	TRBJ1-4	CSARDRTKLFF	TGCAGTGCTAGAGACCGGACGAAACTGTTTTTT
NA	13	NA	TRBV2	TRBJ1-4	CARETGNNEKLFF	TGTGCCAGGGAAACAGGGAACAATGAAAAACTGTTTTTT
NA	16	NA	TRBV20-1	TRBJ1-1	CSARPPGRNRGTEAFF	TGCAGTGCTAGGCCTCCTGGTCGGAACCGAGGAACTGAAGCTTTCTTT
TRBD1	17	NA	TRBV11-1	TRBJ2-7	CASSLVGTGSGGYEQYF	TGTGCCAGCAGCTTAGTTGGGACAGGGTCCGGGGGCTACGAGCAGTACTTC
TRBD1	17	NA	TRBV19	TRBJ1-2	CASSSQARGQDRNGYTF	TGTGCCAGTAGTAGCCAGGCGAGGGGACAGGATCGGAATGGCTACACCTTC
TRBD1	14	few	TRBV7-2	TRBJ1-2	CASSSTGASYGYTF	TGTGCCAGCAGCTCCACAGGGGCTAGCTATGGCTACACCTTC
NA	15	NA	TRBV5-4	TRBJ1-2	CASSPGSRDIYGYTF	TGTGCCAGCAGCCCAGGGAGCCGGGACATCTATGGCTACACCTTC
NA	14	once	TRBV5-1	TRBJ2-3	CASSFGLMGDTQYF	TGCGCCAGCAGCTTTGGGTTAATGGGAGATACGCAGTATTTT
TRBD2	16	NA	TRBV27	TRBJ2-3	CASSSQRGVSTDTQYF	TGTGCCAGCAGTTCCCAGCGGGGGGTCTCCACAGATACGCAGTATTTT
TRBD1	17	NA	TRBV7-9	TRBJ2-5	CASSSVGQVDLQETQYF	TGTGCCAGCAGTTCGGTCGGACAGGTCGATCTCCAAGAGACCCAGTACTTC
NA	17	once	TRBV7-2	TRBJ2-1	CASSRVAGSSSYNEQFF	TGTGCCAGCAGCAGAGTGGCGGGGAGCAGCTCCTACAATGAGCAGTTCTTC
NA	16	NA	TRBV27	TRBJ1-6	CASSSTLTGDNSPLHF	TGTGCCAGCAGTTCTACCCTGACAGGCGATAATTCACCCCTCCACTTT
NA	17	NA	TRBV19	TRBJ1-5	CASSGSSGQSRNQPQHF	TGTGCCAGTAGTGGCTCAAGCGGACAGAGCCGCAATCAGCCCCAGCATTTT
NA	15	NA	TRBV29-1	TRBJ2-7	CSATQGQKASYEQYF	TGCAGCGCCACACAGGGACAAAAGGCGTCCTACGAGCAGTACTTC
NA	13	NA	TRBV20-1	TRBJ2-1	CSASRGLTGEQFF	TGCAGTGCTAGCCGGGGGCTCACGGGGGAGCAGTTCTTC
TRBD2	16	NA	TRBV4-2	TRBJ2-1	CASSQTNSGARREQFF	TGTGCCAGCAGCCAAACGAATAGCGGGGCCCGTCGGGAGCAGTTCTTC
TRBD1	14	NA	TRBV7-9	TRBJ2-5	CASSLRDRVETQYF	TGTGCCAGCAGCTTACGCGACAGGGTGGAGACCCAGTACTTC
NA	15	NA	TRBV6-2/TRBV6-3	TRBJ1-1	CASSYRSNRDTEAFF	TGTGCCAGCAGTTACAGGTCAAACAGGGACACTGAAGCTTTCTTT
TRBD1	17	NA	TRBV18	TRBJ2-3	CASSPLPRTGATDTQYF	TGTGCCAGCTCACCACTTCCCCGAACAGGGGCCACAGATACGCAGTATTTT
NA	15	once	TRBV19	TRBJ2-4	CASSRHDVAKNIQYF	TGTGCCAGTAGTCGGCACGACGTGGCCAAAAACATTCAGTACTTC
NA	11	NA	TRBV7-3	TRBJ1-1	CASSLVAEAFF	TGTGCCAGCAGCTTAGTAGCTGAAGCTTTCTTT
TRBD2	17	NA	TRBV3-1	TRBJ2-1	CASSQAERREYYNEQFF	TGTGCCAGCAGCCAAGCGGAGCGGCGGGAGTACTACAATGAGCAGTTCTTC
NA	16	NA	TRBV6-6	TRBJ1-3	CASSYSIPSSGNTIYF	TGTGCCAGCAGTTACTCGATTCCGTCATCTGGAAACACCATATATTTT
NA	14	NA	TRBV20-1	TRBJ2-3	CSASARSSTDTQYF	TGCAGTGCTAGTGCCCGGTCTAGCACAGATACGCAGTATTTT
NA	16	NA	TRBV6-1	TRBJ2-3	CASSAARGVGTDTQYF	TGTGCCAGCAGCGCAGCGAGGGGGGTGGGTACAGATACGCAGTATTTT
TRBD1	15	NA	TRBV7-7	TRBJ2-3	CASSATTGATDTQYF	TGTGCTAGCAGCGCCACAACAGGGGCCACAGATACGCAGTATTTT
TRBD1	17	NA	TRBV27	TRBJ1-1	CASSPSRGLGTSTEAFF	TGTGCCAGCAGCCCTTCGAGGGGGCTGGGGACAAGCACTGAAGCTTTCTTT
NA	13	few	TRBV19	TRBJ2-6	CASRGTGANVLTF	TGTGCCAGTAGAGGGACTGGGGCCAACGTCCTGACTTTC
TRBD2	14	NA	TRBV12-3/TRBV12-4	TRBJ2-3	CASSDGLAADTQYF	TGTGCCAGCAGCGACGGACTAGCAGCAGATACGCAGTATTTT
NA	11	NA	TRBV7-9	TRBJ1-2	CASSPGRGYTF	TGTGCCAGCAGCCCAGGCCGAGGCTACACCTTC
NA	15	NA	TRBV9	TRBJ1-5	CASSVGGVGNQPQHF	TGTGCCAGCAGCGTGGGGGGAGTCGGCAATCAGCCCCAGCATTTT
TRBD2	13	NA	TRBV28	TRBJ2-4	CASTPGGITAEDF	TGTGCCAGCACTCCGGGGGGAATTACGGCTGAGGACTTC
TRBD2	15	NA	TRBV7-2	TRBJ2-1	CASSLGSSGGNEQFF	TGTGCCAGCAGCTTAGGGTCTAGCGGGGGCAATGAGCAGTTCTTC
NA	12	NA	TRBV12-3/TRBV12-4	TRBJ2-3	CASSPLGDTQYF	TGTGCCAGCAGTCCCCTGGGAGATACGCAGTATTTT
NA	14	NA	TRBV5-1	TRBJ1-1	CASSLPDINTEAFF	TGCGCCAGCAGCTTACCCGACATTAACACTGAAGCTTTCTTT
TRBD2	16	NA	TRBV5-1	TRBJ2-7	CASSLGLAGGVYEQYF	TGCGCCAGCAGCTTGGGACTAGCGGGGGGAGTCTACGAGCAGTACTTC
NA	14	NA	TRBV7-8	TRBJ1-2	CASSVSGADYGYTF	TGTGCCAGCAGCGTCTCAGGGGCTGACTATGGCTACACCTTC
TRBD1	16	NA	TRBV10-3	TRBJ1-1	CAISESKGTGTTEAFF	TGTGCCATCAGTGAGTCTAAGGGGACAGGGACCACTGAAGCTTTCTTT
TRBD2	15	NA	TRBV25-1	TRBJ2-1	CASSPVGGWGNEQFF	TGTGCCAGCAGTCCTGTGGGGGGGTGGGGCAATGAGCAGTTCTTC
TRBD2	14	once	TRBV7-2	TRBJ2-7	CASSLDSGVYEQYF	TGTGCCAGCAGCTTAGATAGCGGGGTTTACGAGCAGTACTTC
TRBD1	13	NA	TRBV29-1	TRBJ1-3	CSVADRVGNTIYF	TGCAGCGTGGCCGACAGGGTTGGAAACACCATATATTTT
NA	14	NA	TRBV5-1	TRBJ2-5	CASSLVVTQETQYF	TGCGCCAGCAGCTTGGTGGTTACCCAAGAGACCCAGTACTTC